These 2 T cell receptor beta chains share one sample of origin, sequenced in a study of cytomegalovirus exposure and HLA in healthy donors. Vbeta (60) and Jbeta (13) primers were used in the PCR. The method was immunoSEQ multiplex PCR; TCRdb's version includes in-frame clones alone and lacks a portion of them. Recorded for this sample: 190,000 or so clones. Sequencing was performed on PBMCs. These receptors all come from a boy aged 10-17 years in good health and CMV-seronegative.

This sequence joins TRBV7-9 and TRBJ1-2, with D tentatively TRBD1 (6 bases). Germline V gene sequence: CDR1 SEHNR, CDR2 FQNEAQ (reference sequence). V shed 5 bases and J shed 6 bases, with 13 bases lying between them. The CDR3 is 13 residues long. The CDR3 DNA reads TGTGCCAGCAGCAGGGTAGGGGGAGATGGCTACACCTTC. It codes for CASSRVGGDGYTF.

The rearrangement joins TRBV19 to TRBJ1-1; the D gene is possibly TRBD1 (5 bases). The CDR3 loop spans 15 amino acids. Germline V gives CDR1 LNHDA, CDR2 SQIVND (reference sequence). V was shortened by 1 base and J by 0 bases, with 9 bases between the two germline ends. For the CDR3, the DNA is TGTGCCAGTAGTATAGCGACGGACATGAACACTGAAGCTTTCTTT. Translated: CASSIATDMNTEAFF. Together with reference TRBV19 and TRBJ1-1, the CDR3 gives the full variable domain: DGGITQSPKYLFRKEGQNVTLSCEQNLNHDAMYWYRQDPGQGLRLIYYSQIVNDFQKGDIAEGYSVSREKKESFPLTVTSAQKNPTAFYLCASSIATDMNTEAFFGQGTRLTVV.